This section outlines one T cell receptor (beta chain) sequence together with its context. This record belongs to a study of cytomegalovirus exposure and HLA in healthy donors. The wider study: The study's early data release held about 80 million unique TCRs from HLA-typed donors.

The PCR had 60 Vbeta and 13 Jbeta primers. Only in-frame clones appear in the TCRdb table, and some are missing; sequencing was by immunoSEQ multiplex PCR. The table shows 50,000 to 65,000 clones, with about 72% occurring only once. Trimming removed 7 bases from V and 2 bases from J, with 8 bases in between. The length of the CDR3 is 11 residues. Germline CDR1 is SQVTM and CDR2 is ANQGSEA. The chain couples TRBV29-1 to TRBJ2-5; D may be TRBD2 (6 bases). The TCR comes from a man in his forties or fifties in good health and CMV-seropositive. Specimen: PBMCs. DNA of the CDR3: TGCAGCGCTGCGGGGCAAGAGACCCAGTACTTC. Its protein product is CSAAGQETQYF.